Listed below are T cell receptor beta chains from one sample, sequenced in a study of response to subunit inactivated influenza vaccine. TCRdb redid the calling of the RT-PCR reads with MiXCR, one entry per CDR3 protein. Here the sample spans 280,000 or so distinct CDR3 sequences, 21% being singletons. This material consisted of PBMCs from blood, taken about 20 months after vaccination. These receptors came from a man aged 45 to 70 who received an inactivated influenza vaccine. Both conserved end residues are part of each CDR3. D genes are given only for firm matches. Clone size is shown for a subset of rows, as once, few, many or a class of expanded clone.

clone size: NA
V gene: TRBV7-9
J gene: TRBJ2-6
D gene: NA
CDR3 protein: CTSSSLASGANVLTF
CDR3 DNA: TGTACCAGCAGCTCTTTAGCCTCTGGGGCCAACGTCCTGACTTTC

clone size: NA
V gene: TRBV6-2/TRBV6-3
J gene: TRBJ2-1
D gene: TRBD2
CDR3 protein: CASSYSSGGAKEQFF
CDR3 DNA: TGTGCCAGCAGTTACTCTAGCGGGGGGGCCAAGGAGCAGTTCTTC

clone size: NA
V gene: TRBV5-1
J gene: TRBJ2-2
D gene: NA
CDR3 protein: CASSRSGTTNTGELFF
CDR3 DNA: TGCGCCAGCAGCCGCTCCGGCACTACGAACACCGGGGAGCTGTTTTTT

clone size: few
V gene: TRBV7-2
J gene: TRBJ1-2
D gene: NA
CDR3 protein: CASSLGGARGGYGYTF
CDR3 DNA: TGTGCCAGCAGCTTAGGCGGGGCGAGAGGTGGATATGGCTACACCTTC

clone size: NA
V gene: TRBV4-3
J gene: TRBJ1-5
D gene: NA
CDR3 protein: CASSQDFGGQGPQHF
CDR3 DNA: TGCGCCAGCAGCCAAGATTTCGGCGGACAAGGGCCCCAGCATTTT

clone size: few
V gene: TRBV6-5
J gene: TRBJ1-6
D gene: NA
CDR3 protein: CASSYLRDGNSPLHF
CDR3 DNA: TGTGCCAGCAGTTACCTACGGGACGGTAATTCACCCCTCCACTTT

clone size: NA
V gene: TRBV15
J gene: TRBJ1-4
D gene: NA
CDR3 protein: CATSRDPGFQREKLFF
CDR3 DNA: TGTGCCACCAGCAGAGACCCGGGGTTCCAGAGGGAAAAACTGTTTTTT

clone size: few
V gene: TRBV7-9
J gene: TRBJ2-3
D gene: TRBD1
CDR3 protein: CASSFRQGETDTQYF
CDR3 DNA: TGTGCCAGCAGCTTTAGACAGGGCGAAACAGATACGCAGTATTTT

clone size: few
V gene: TRBV6-2/TRBV6-3
J gene: TRBJ2-3
D gene: TRBD2
CDR3 protein: CASSYSVGLAGVLHQTTDTQYF
CDR3 DNA: TGTGCCAGCAGTTACAGCGTAGGACTAGCGGGGGTACTACACCAAACCACAGATACGCAGTATTTT

clone size: few
V gene: TRBV20-1
J gene: TRBJ1-2
D gene: NA
CDR3 protein: CSASVGGDYGYTF
CDR3 DNA: TGCAGTGCTAGTGTTGGAGGAGACTATGGCTACACCTTC

clone size: few
V gene: TRBV6-5
J gene: TRBJ1-4
D gene: NA
CDR3 protein: CASSYSLQDEKLFF
CDR3 DNA: TGTGCCAGCAGTTACTCGTTGCAGGATGAAAAACTGTTTTTT

clone size: NA
V gene: TRBV7-2
J gene: TRBJ1-2
D gene: TRBD1
CDR3 protein: CASSPSPGQGSDGYTF
CDR3 DNA: TGTGCCAGCAGCCCCTCGCCGGGACAGGGTAGCGATGGCTACACCTTC

clone size: NA
V gene: TRBV29-1
J gene: TRBJ2-5
D gene: TRBD1
CDR3 protein: CSVDVQGGETQYF
CDR3 DNA: TGCAGCGTTGACGTACAGGGGGGCGAGACCCAGTACTTC

clone size: few
V gene: TRBV20-1
J gene: TRBJ2-6
D gene: TRBD2
CDR3 protein: CSARAGGLSGANVLTF
CDR3 DNA: TGCAGTGCTAGAGCGGGGGGACTCTCTGGGGCCAACGTCCTGACTTTC

clone size: NA
V gene: TRBV12-3/TRBV12-4
J gene: TRBJ1-1
D gene: NA
CDR3 protein: CASRLRFENTEAFF
CDR3 DNA: TGTGCCAGCCGCTTAAGATTTGAGAACACTGAAGCTTTCTTT

clone size: NA
V gene: TRBV3-1
J gene: TRBJ2-3
D gene: TRBD2
CDR3 protein: CASSQDRTKPRGRSSTDTQYF
CDR3 DNA: TGTGCCAGCAGCCAAGATAGGACTAAACCGCGGGGGAGGTCTAGCACAGATACGCAGTATTTT

clone size: few
V gene: TRBV10-3
J gene: TRBJ2-3
D gene: TRBD2
CDR3 protein: CAITIAGAATDTQYF
CDR3 DNA: TGTGCCATCACCATAGCGGGAGCGGCCACAGATACGCAGTATTTT

clone size: few
V gene: TRBV5-1
J gene: TRBJ2-7
D gene: NA
CDR3 protein: CASSLGQTATYEQYF
CDR3 DNA: TGCGCCAGCAGCTTGGGACAAACCGCTACCTACGAGCAGTACTTC

clone size: few
V gene: TRBV4-1
J gene: TRBJ2-5
D gene: TRBD2
CDR3 protein: CASSQEGTSGGQETQYF
CDR3 DNA: TGCGCCAGCAGCCAAGAGGGGACTAGCGGGGGCCAAGAGACCCAGTACTTC

clone size: NA
V gene: TRBV7-9
J gene: TRBJ1-2
D gene: TRBD1
CDR3 protein: CASSSTGGGWNYGYTF
CDR3 DNA: TGTGCCAGCAGCTCGACAGGGGGTGGATGGAACTATGGCTACACCTTC

clone size: few
V gene: TRBV28
J gene: TRBJ1-2
D gene: TRBD1
CDR3 protein: CASSLGGTGAYGYTF
CDR3 DNA: TGTGCCAGCAGTTTAGGCGGGACAGGGGCGTATGGCTACACCTTC

clone size: NA
V gene: TRBV15
J gene: TRBJ2-1
D gene: TRBD2
CDR3 protein: CATSRRLAGAHNEQFF
CDR3 DNA: TGTGCCACCAGCCGGCGACTAGCGGGGGCCCACAATGAGCAGTTCTTC

clone size: NA
V gene: TRBV7-8
J gene: TRBJ2-1
D gene: TRBD2
CDR3 protein: CASSTEGLAAYNEQFF
CDR3 DNA: TGTGCCAGCAGCACAGAGGGACTAGCGGCCTACAATGAGCAGTTCTTC

clone size: many
V gene: TRBV2
J gene: TRBJ1-1
D gene: TRBD1
CDR3 protein: CASSDDRGENTEAFF
CDR3 DNA: TGTGCCAGCAGTGACGACAGGGGGGAGAACACTGAAGCTTTCTTT

clone size: NA
V gene: TRBV12-3/TRBV12-4
J gene: TRBJ2-7
D gene: NA
CDR3 protein: CASSAPLRSYEQYF
CDR3 DNA: TGTGCCAGCAGTGCCCCTCTAAGGAGCTACGAGCAGTACTTC

clone size: NA
V gene: TRBV7-2
J gene: TRBJ2-3
D gene: NA
CDR3 protein: CASSSDGRLADTQYF
CDR3 DNA: TGTGCCAGTTCTTCGGACGGGAGATTGGCAGATACGCAGTATTTT

clone size: many
V gene: TRBV20-1
J gene: TRBJ2-5
D gene: NA
CDR3 protein: CSASPLARETQYF
CDR3 DNA: TGCAGTGCTAGTCCCCTAGCGCGGGAGACCCAGTACTTC

clone size: few
V gene: TRBV5-6
J gene: TRBJ2-1
D gene: TRBD2
CDR3 protein: CASSYSGRSYNEQFF
CDR3 DNA: TGTGCCAGCAGCTATAGCGGGAGGAGTTACAATGAGCAGTTCTTC

clone size: once
V gene: TRBV29-1
J gene: TRBJ2-4
D gene: NA
CDR3 protein: CSVDGVREAKNIQYF
CDR3 DNA: TGCAGCGTTGATGGTGTCAGGGAAGCCAAAAACATTCAGTACTTC

clone size: many
V gene: TRBV5-1
J gene: TRBJ1-1
D gene: NA
CDR3 protein: CASSSLGLGQNTEAFF
CDR3 DNA: TGCGCCAGCAGCTCACTTGGCCTAGGGCAGAACACTGAAGCTTTCTTT

clone size: NA
V gene: TRBV27
J gene: TRBJ1-1
D gene: NA
CDR3 protein: CASSQQSTEAFF
CDR3 DNA: TGTGCCAGCAGTCAACAGAGCACTGAAGCTTTCTTT

clone size: many
V gene: TRBV7-9
J gene: TRBJ1-5
D gene: TRBD1
CDR3 protein: CASSMGQGVQPQHF
CDR3 DNA: TGTGCCAGCAGCATGGGACAGGGTGTACAGCCCCAGCATTTT

clone size: many
V gene: TRBV7-6
J gene: TRBJ1-1
D gene: NA
CDR3 protein: CASSLEQNTEAFF
CDR3 DNA: TGTGCCAGCAGCTTAGAGCAGAACACTGAAGCTTTCTTT

clone size: NA
V gene: TRBV20-1
J gene: TRBJ2-7
D gene: TRBD1
CDR3 protein: CSAPDRSSYEQYF
CDR3 DNA: TGCAGTGCTCCGGACAGGAGCTCCTACGAGCAGTACTTC

clone size: NA
V gene: TRBV7-9
J gene: TRBJ2-1
D gene: TRBD2
CDR3 protein: CASSLAAAGGDNEQFF
CDR3 DNA: TGTGCCAGCAGCTTAGCAGCGGCGGGGGGGGACAATGAGCAGTTCTTC

clone size: few
V gene: TRBV6-2/TRBV6-3
J gene: TRBJ1-5
D gene: NA
CDR3 protein: CASSFDRPISPQPQHF
CDR3 DNA: TGTGCCAGCAGTTTCGACAGGCCGATAAGCCCTCAGCCCCAGCATTTT

clone size: few
V gene: TRBV12-3/TRBV12-4
J gene: TRBJ2-5
D gene: TRBD2
CDR3 protein: CASSPAGIAGSETQYF
CDR3 DNA: TGTGCCAGCAGTCCCGCCGGGATAGCGGGGTCGGAGACCCAGTACTTC

clone size: NA
V gene: TRBV4-1
J gene: TRBJ2-1
D gene: TRBD2
CDR3 protein: CASSLARLAGLAYEQFF
CDR3 DNA: TGCGCCAGCAGCTTAGCCAGACTAGCGGGCCTGGCCTATGAGCAGTTCTTC

clone size: NA
V gene: TRBV3-1
J gene: TRBJ2-5
D gene: NA
CDR3 protein: CASSQGLLAEETQYF
CDR3 DNA: TGTGCCAGCAGCCAAGGCCTACTAGCCGAAGAGACCCAGTACTTC

clone size: NA
V gene: TRBV3-1
J gene: TRBJ1-4
D gene: NA
CDR3 protein: CASNQGQNANEKLFF
CDR3 DNA: TGTGCCAGCAATCAAGGACAGAACGCTAATGAAAAACTGTTTTTT

clone size: few
V gene: TRBV28
J gene: TRBJ1-5
D gene: NA
CDR3 protein: CASSPTWGNQPQHF
CDR3 DNA: TGTGCCAGCAGCCCAACTTGGGGCAATCAGCCCCAGCATTTT

clone size: once
V gene: TRBV12-3/TRBV12-4
J gene: TRBJ2-7
D gene: TRBD2
CDR3 protein: CASSLSLAGAYEQYF
CDR3 DNA: TGTGCCAGCAGTTTAAGCCTAGCGGGAGCCTACGAGCAGTACTTC

clone size: NA
V gene: TRBV6-5
J gene: TRBJ2-7
D gene: TRBD1
CDR3 protein: CASSSTTGFNEQYF
CDR3 DNA: TGTGCCAGCAGTTCGACGACAGGGTTCAACGAGCAGTACTTC

clone size: NA
V gene: TRBV27
J gene: TRBJ2-1
D gene: NA
CDR3 protein: CASSPGLDRRNEQFF
CDR3 DNA: TGTGCCAGCAGTCCCGGACTTGATCGAAGGAATGAGCAGTTCTTC

clone size: few
V gene: TRBV5-1
J gene: TRBJ1-6
D gene: NA
CDR3 protein: CASSLDADNSPLHF
CDR3 DNA: TGCGCCAGCAGCTTGGATGCAGATAATTCACCCCTCCACTTT

clone size: many
V gene: TRBV19
J gene: TRBJ1-2
D gene: NA
CDR3 protein: CASSIVEGGRSDNYGYTF
CDR3 DNA: TGTGCCAGTAGTATAGTAGAAGGCGGACGTTCCGATAACTATGGCTACACCTTC

clone size: few
V gene: TRBV12-3/TRBV12-4
J gene: TRBJ1-1
D gene: NA
CDR3 protein: CASSRTRENTEAFF
CDR3 DNA: TGTGCCAGCAGTCGAACCAGGGAGAACACTGAAGCTTTCTTT

clone size: few
V gene: TRBV28
J gene: TRBJ2-7
D gene: NA
CDR3 protein: CASSFPREHEQYF
CDR3 DNA: TGTGCCAGCAGTTTCCCCAGGGAACACGAGCAGTACTTC

clone size: many
V gene: TRBV12-3/TRBV12-4
J gene: TRBJ2-2
D gene: NA
CDR3 protein: CASSLRGELFF
CDR3 DNA: TGTGCCAGCAGTTTGAGAGGGGAGCTGTTTTTT

clone size: NA
V gene: TRBV18
J gene: TRBJ1-1
D gene: NA
CDR3 protein: CASSPPWKPNTEAFF
CDR3 DNA: TGTGCCAGCTCACCTCCATGGAAGCCGAACACTGAAGCTTTCTTT

clone size: NA
V gene: TRBV20-1
J gene: TRBJ2-2
D gene: TRBD1
CDR3 protein: CSALNRGKNTGELFF
CDR3 DNA: TGCAGTGCCCTGAACAGGGGGAAGAACACCGGGGAGCTGTTTTTT

clone size: few
V gene: TRBV7-2
J gene: TRBJ2-5
D gene: TRBD2
CDR3 protein: CASSAQGLAGRPGYF
CDR3 DNA: TGTGCCAGCAGCGCCCAGGGACTAGCGGGGCGGCCCGGGTACTTC

clone size: NA
V gene: TRBV12-3/TRBV12-4
J gene: TRBJ2-7
D gene: NA
CDR3 protein: CASSLTGVFGEQYF
CDR3 DNA: TGTGCCAGCAGTTTAACGGGGGTGTTCGGAGAGCAGTACTTC